A selection of T cell receptor beta chains follows, all from one sample in a study of blood T cell repertoires in COVID-19. The table came from immunoSEQ multiplex PCR; TCRdb's copy has only in-frame clones and leaves some out. The sample contains about 140,000 clones, 75% to 80% of which appear only once. Sequenced: PBMCs or T cells enriched from blood (not recorded which). The receptors were gathered from a woman in her 50s who had recovered from COVID-19. Both conserved end residues are part of each CDR3. Each record gives: CDR3 length, V gene, J gene, CDR3 protein.

>11|TRBV2|TRBJ2-7
CASSWGHEQYF
>14|TRBV5-1|TRBJ1-1
CASSPMDRESEAFF
>15|TRBV5-1|TRBJ2-1
CASRPGAGGYNEQFF
>14|TRBV5-1|TRBJ2-7
CASSLRTGFGEQYF
>13|TRBV28|TRBJ2-3
CASSSGGPDTQYF
>16|TRBV7-9|TRBJ2-1
CASSFSYRGDYNEQFF
>16|TRBV6-5|TRBJ1-2
CASSYSGGAMEKGYTF
>15|TRBV5-6|TRBJ2-7
CASSLIRTGGHEQYF
>14|TRBV29-1|TRBJ2-3
CSVGRQASTDTQYF
>11|TRBV7-2|TRBJ2-5
CASSPQETQYF
>15|TRBV5-1|TRBJ2-2
CASRPGTTNTGELFF
>13|TRBV30|TRBJ1-1
CAWTTGLNTEAFF
>16|TRBV29-1|TRBJ2-1
CSVESPASGGAGEQFF
>16|TRBV5-1|TRBJ2-2
CASSKSGTSGTGELFF
>15|TRBV4-2|TRBJ1-1
CASSQEGQGNTEAFF
>17|TRBV19|TRBJ1-5
CASSIDSFLGGNQPQHF
>13|TRBV9|TRBJ2-1
CASSMGLYNEQFF
>14|TRBV5-8|TRBJ2-5
CASSLGDKGETQYF
>16|TRBV4-1|TRBJ2-5
CASSLGTSAPSETQYF
>15|TRBV27|TRBJ1-5
CASSLWGQTDQPQHF
>17|TRBV7-8|TRBJ2-7
CASSLKGLAGKDSEQYF
>12|TRBV6-2/TRBV6-3|TRBJ2-7
CASSQSFYEQYF
>14|TRBV7-9|TRBJ1-4
CASKKDTTNEKLFF
>13|TRBV18|TRBJ2-1
CASSDGRGNEQFF
>15|TRBV4-1|TRBJ1-1
CASSAAGGGRTEAFF
>13|TRBV18|TRBJ2-7
CASSPGASYEQYF
>15|TRBV6-1|TRBJ1-6
CASSEAAGGRSPLHF